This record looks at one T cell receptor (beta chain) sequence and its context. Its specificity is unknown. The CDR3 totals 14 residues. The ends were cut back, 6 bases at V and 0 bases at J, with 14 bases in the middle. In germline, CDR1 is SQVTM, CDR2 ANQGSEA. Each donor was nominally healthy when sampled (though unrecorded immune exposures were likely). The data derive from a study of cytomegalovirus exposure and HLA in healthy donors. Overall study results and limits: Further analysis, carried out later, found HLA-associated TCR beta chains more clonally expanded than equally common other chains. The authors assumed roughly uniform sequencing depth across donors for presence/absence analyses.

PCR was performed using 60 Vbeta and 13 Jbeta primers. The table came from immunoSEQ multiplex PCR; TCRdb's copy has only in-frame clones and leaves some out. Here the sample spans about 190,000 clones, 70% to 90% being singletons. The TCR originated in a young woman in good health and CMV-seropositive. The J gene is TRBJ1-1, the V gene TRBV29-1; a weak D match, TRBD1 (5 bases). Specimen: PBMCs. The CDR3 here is CSVPRGNMNTEAFF. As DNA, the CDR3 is TGCAGCGTCCCTAGGGGAAACATGAACACTGAAGCTTTCTTT.